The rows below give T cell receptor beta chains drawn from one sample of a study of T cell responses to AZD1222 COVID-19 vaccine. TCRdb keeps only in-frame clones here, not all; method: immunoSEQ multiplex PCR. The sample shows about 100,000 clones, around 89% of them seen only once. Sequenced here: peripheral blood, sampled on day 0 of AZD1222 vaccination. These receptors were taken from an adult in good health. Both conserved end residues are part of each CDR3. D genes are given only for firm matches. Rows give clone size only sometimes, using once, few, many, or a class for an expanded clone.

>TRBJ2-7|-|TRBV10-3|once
CAISTETSSYEQYF
TGTGCCATCAGCACAGAGACCAGTAGCTACGAGCAGTACTTC
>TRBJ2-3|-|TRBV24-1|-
CATSDEPGSTDTQYF
TGTGCCACCAGTGATGAACCAGGGAGTACAGATACGCAGTATTTT
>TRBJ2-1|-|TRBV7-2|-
CASSLGYGTSEQFF
TGTGCCAGCAGCTTAGGTTACGGAACAAGTGAGCAGTTCTTC
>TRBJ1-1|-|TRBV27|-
CASGAAIGRNTEAFF
TGTGCCAGCGGGGCAGCAATAGGAAGGAACACTGAAGCTTTCTTT
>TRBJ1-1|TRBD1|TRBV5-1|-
CASSHRQGLNTEAFF
TGCGCCAGCAGCCACAGACAGGGATTGAACACTGAAGCTTTCTTT
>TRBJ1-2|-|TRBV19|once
CASSIDWAGAGGYTF
TGTGCCAGTAGTATAGATTGGGCAGGGGCCGGTGGCTACACCTTC
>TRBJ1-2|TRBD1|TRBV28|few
CASSLAGGDYGYTF
TGTGCCAGCAGTTTAGCAGGGGGGGACTATGGCTACACCTTC
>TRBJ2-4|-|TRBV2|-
CASSEGRVQYF
TGTGCCAGCAGTGAGGGTAGGGTTCAGTACTTC
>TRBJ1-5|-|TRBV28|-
CASSAHGAGNQPQHF
TGTGCCAGCAGTGCCCACGGGGCTGGCAATCAGCCCCAGCATTTT
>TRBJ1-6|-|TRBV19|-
CASSIWPREDSPLHF
TGTGCCAGTAGTATATGGCCCAGGGAGGATTCACCCCTCCACTTT
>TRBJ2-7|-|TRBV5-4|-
CASSPTRSESSEQYF
TGTGCCAGCAGTCCCACTAGGTCTGAATCGTCCGAGCAGTACTTC
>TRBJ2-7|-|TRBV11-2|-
CASSLERASLHYEQYF
TGTGCCAGCAGCTTAGAGAGGGCTTCCCTTCACTACGAGCAGTACTTC
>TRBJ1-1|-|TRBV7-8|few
CASSLGPGMNTEAFF
TGTGCCAGCAGCTTAGGCCCGGGGATGAACACTGAAGCTTTCTTT
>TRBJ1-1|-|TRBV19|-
CASRRGRENTEAFF
TGTGCCAGTAGGCGGGGACGGGAGAACACTGAAGCTTTCTTT
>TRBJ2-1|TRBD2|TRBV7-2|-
CASSLVPSGGTYNEQFF
TGTGCCAGCAGCTTAGTGCCTAGCGGGGGGACCTACAATGAGCAGTTCTTC